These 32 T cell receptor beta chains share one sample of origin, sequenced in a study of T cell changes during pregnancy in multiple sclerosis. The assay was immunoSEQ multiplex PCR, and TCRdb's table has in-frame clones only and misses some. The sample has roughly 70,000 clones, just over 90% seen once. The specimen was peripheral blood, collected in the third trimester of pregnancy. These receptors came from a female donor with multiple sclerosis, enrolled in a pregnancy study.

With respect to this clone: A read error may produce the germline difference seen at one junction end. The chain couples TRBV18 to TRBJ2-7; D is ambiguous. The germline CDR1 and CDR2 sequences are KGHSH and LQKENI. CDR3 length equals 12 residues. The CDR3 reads CASSPSSDEQYF. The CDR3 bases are TGTGCCAGCTCACCCTCCTCCGACGAGCAGTACTTC.

Written as DNA, the CDR3 is TGCGCCAGCAGCTTGGGGGGCTCGACTAGCACAGATACGCAGTATTTT. As protein: CASSLGGSTSTDTQYF. The chain is built from TRBV5-1 and TRBJ2-3; possibly TRBD1 for D (5 bases). The germline V gene encodes CDR1 SGHRS and CDR2 YFSETQ. The CDR3 is 16 amino acids. Trimming pared 0 bases from V and 0 bases from J, leaving 11 bases between.

The CDR3 nucleotides read TGTGCCAGTAGTAGGCCGGGTCCTGAAGCTTTCTTT. Its translation: CASSRPGPEAFF. The chain carries TRBV19 and TRBJ1-1; no reliable D call. The CDR3 loop spans 12 amino acids. V was shortened by 4 bases and J by 6 bases, with 9 bases between the two germline ends. The germline V gene has CDR1 LNHDA and CDR2 SQIVND (reference sequence).

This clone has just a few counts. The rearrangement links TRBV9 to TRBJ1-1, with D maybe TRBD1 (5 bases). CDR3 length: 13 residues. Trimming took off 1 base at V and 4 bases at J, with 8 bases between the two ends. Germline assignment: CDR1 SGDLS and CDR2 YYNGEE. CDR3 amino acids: CASSVHGGTEAFF. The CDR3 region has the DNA TGTGCCAGCAGCGTACACGGGGGCACTGAAGCTTTCTTT.

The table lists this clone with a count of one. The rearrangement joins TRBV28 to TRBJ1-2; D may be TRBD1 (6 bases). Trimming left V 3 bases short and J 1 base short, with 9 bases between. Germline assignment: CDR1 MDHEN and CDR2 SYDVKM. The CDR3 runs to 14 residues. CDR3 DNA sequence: TGTGCCAGCAGTTTGACAGGCTTTAACTATGGCTACACCTTC. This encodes CASSLTGFNYGYTF.

DNA of the CDR3: TGTGCCAGCAGCTTAGAGGGGCGACCCGAGCAGTACTTC. It specifies CASSLEGRPEQYF. The chain has TRBV7-9 and TRBJ2-7, with D perhaps matching TRBD1 (5 bases). Trimming took 1 base from V and 6 from J, leaving 10 bases between them. The germline CDR1 and CDR2 sequences are SEHNR and FQNEAQ (reference sequence). The CDR3 spans 13 residues.

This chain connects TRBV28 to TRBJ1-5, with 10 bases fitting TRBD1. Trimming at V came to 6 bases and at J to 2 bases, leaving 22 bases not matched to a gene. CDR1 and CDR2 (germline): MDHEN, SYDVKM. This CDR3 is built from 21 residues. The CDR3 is CASSFSSTGTGDVAGNQPQHF. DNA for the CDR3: TGTGCCAGCAGCTTTTCTTCCACCGGGACAGGGGACGTGGCGGGCAATCAGCCCCAGCATTTT.

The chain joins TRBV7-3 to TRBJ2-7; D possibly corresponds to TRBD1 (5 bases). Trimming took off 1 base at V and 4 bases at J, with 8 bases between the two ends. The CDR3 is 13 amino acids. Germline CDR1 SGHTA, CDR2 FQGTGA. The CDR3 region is CASSLNQGYEQYF. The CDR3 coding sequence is TGTGCCAGCAGCTTAAACCAGGGATACGAGCAGTACTTC.

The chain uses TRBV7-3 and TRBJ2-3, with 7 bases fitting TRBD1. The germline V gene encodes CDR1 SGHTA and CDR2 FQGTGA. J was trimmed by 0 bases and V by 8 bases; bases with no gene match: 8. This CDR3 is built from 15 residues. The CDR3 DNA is TGTGCCAGCGGGGACAGCTGGAGTAGCACAGATACGCAGTATTTT. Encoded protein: CASGDSWSSTDTQYF.

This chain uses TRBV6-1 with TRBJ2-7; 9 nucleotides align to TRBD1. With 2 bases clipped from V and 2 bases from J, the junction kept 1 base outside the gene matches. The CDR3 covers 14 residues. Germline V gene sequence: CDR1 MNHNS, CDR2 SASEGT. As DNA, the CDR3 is TGTGCCAGCAGTGAAAACAGGGGGCCCTACGAGCAGTACTTC. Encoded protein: CASSENRGPYEQYF.

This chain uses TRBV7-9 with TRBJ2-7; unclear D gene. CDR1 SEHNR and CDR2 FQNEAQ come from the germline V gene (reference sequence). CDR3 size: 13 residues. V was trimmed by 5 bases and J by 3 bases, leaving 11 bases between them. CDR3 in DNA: TGTGCCAGCAGCCCACTTTACAGCTACGAGCAGTACTTC. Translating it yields CASSPLYSYEQYF.

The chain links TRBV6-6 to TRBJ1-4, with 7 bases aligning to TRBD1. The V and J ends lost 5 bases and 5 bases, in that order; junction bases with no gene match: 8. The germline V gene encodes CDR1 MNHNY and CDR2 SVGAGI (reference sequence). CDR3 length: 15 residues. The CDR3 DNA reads TGTGCCAGCAGTCTTAGACAGGGAGGAAATGAAAAACTGTTTTTT. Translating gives CASSLRQGGNEKLFF.

The CDR3 loop reads CASSERQGAFYEQYF. CDR3 sequence (DNA): TGTGCCAGCAGTGAGCGGCAGGGGGCATTTTACGAGCAGTACTTC. The rearrangement links TRBV2 to TRBJ2-7, with 8 nucleotides matching TRBD1. V was pared by 3 bases and J by 4 bases, with 8 bases of the junction left unmatched. Germline V CDR1 and CDR2: SNHLY, FYNNEI. The length of the CDR3 is 15 residues. The full variable domain, its missing parts supplied by reference TRBV2 and TRBJ2-7, is EPEVTQTPSHQVTQMGQEVILRCVPISNHLYFYWYRQILGQKVEFLVSFYNNEISEKSEIFDDQFSVERPDGSNFTLKIRSTKLEDSAMYFCASSERQGAFYEQYFGPGTRLTVT.

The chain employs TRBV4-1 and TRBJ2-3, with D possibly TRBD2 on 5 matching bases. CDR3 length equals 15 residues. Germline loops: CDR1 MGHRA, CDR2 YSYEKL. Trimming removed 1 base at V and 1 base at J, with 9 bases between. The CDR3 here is CASSQGRAGTDTQYF. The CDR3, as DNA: TGCGCCAGCAGCCAAGGGCGGGCGGGCACAGATACGCAGTATTTT.

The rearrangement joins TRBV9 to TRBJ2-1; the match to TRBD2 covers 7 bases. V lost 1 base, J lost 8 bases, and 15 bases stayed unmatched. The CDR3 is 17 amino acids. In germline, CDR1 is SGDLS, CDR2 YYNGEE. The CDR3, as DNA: TGTGCCAGCAGCGTACAGAGCGGGATCCTATCCGCTTATGAGCAGTTCTTC. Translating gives CASSVQSGILSAYEQFF.

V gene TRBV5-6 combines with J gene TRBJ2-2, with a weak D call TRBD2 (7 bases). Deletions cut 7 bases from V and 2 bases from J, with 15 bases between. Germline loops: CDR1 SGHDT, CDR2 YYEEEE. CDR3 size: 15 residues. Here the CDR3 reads CASVRGGGNTGELFF. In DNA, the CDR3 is TGTGCCAGCGTCCGCGGGGGCGGAAACACCGGGGAGCTGTTTTTT.

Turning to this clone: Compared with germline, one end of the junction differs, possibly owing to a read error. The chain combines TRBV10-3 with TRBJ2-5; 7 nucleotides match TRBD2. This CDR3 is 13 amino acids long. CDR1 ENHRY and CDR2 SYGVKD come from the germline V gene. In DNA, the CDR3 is TGTGCCACCCGGGGGGTTACAAGAGAGTCCCAGTACTTC. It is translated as CATRGVTRESQYF.

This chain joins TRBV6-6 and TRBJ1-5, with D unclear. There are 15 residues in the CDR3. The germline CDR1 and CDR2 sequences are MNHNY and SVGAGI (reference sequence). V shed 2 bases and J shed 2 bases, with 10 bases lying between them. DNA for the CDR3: TGTGCCAGCAGTTACCCAGGCTCGGGCAATCAGCCCCAGCATTTT. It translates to CASSYPGSGNQPQHF.

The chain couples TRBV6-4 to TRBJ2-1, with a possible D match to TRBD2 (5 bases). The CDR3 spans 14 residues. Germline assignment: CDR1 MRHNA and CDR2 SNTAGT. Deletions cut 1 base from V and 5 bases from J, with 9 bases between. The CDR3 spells CASSDWESDNEQFF. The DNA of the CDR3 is TGTGCCAGCAGTGACTGGGAGTCGGACAATGAGCAGTTCTTC.

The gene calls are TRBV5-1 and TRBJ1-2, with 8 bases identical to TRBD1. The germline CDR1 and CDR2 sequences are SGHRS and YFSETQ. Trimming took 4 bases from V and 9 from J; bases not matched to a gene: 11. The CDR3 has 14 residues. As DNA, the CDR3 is TGCGCCAGCAGCGGGTTGACAGGGGTTGATCGCTACACCTTC. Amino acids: CASSGLTGVDRYTF.

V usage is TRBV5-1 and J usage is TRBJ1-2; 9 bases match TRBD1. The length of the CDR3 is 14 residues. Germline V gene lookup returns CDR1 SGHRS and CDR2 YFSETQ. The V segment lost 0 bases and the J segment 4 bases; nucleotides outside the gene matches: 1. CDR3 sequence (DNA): TGCGCCAGCAGCTTGGGGGACAGGGCCTATGGCTACACCTTC. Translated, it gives CASSLGDRAYGYTF. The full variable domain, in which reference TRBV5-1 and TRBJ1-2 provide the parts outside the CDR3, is KAGVTQTPRYLIKTRGQQVTLSCSPISGHRSVSWYQQTPGQGLQFLFEYFSETQRNKGNFPGRFSGRQFSNSRSEMNVSTLELGDSALYLCASSLGDRAYGYTFGSGTRLTVV.

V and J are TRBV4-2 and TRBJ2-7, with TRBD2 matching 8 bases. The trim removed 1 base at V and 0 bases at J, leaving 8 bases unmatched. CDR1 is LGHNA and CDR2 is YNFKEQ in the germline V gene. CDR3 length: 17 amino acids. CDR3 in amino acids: CASSQGFRSGSSYEQYF. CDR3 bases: TGTGCCAGCAGCCAAGGTTTTAGAAGCGGGAGCTCCTACGAGCAGTACTTC.

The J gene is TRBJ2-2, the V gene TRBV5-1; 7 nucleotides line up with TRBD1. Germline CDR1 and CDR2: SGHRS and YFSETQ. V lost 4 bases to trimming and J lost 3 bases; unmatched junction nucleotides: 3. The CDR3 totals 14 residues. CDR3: CASSEGQDTGELFF. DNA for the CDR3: TGCGCCAGCAGCGAAGGACAGGACACCGGGGAGCTGTTTTTT.

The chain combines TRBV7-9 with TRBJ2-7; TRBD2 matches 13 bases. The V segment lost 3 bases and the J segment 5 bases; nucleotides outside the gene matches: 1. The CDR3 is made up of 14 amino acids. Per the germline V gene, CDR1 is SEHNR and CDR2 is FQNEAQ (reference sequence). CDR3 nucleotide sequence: TGTGCCAGCAGCTTGACTAGCGGGAGGAACGAGCAGTACTTC. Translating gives CASSLTSGRNEQYF.

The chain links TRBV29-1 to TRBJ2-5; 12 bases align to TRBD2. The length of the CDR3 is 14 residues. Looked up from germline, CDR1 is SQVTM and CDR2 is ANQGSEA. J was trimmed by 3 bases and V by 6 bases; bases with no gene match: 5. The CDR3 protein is CSVRRTSGKETQYF. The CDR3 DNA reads TGCAGCGTCAGAAGGACTAGCGGGAAAGAGACCCAGTACTTC.

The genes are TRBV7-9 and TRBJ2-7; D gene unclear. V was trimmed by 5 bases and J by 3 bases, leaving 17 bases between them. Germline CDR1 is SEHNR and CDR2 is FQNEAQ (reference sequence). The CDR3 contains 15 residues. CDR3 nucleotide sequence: TGTGCCAGCAGCGTAGGTGCGGTGAAGAACTACGAGCAGTACTTC. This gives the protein CASSVGAVKNYEQYF.

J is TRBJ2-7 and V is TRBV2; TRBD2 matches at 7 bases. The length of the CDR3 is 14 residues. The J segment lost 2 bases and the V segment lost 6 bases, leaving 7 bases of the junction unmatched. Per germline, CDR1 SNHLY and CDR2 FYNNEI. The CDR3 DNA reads TGTGCCAGCAGGGGGGGTCTAGCGGCCTACGAGCAGTACTTC. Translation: CASRGGLAAYEQYF.

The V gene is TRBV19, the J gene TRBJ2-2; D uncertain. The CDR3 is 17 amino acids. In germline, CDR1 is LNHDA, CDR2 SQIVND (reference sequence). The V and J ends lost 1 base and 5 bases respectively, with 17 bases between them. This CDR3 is CASSIGLTVAGTGELFF. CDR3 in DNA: TGTGCCAGTAGTATAGGGTTAACGGTGGCAGGAACCGGGGAGCTGTTTTTT.

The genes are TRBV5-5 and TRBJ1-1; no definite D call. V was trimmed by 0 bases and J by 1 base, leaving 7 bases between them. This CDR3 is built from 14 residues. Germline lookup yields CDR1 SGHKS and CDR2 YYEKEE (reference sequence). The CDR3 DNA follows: TGTGCCAGCAGCTTGGTTGCGGGGAACACTGAAGCTTTCTTT. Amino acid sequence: CASSLVAGNTEAFF.

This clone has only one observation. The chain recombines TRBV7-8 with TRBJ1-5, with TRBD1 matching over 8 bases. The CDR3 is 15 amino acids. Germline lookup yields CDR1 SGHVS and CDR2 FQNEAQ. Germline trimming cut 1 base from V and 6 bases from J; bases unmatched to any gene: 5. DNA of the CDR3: TGTGCCAGCAGCTTAGGGGGACAGGTTACTCAGCCCCAGCATTTT. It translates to CASSLGGQVTQPQHF.

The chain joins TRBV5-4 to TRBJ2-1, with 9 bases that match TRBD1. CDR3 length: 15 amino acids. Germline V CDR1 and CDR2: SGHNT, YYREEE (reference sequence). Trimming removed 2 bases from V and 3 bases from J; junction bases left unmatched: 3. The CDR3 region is CASSFGQGFYNEQFF. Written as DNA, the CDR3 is TGTGCCAGCAGCTTTGGACAGGGGTTCTACAATGAGCAGTTCTTC.

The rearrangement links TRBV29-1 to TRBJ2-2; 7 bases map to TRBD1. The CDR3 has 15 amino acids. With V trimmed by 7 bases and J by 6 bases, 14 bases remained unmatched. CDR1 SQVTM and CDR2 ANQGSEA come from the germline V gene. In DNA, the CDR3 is TGCAGCGACTCGTACAGGGGTTGGTCCCCCGGGGAGCTGTTTTTT. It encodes CSDSYRGWSPGELFF.